Listed below are T cell receptor beta chains from one sample, sequenced in a study of cytomegalovirus exposure and HLA in healthy donors. The table came from immunoSEQ multiplex PCR; TCRdb's copy has only in-frame clones and leaves some out. This sample yields about 200,000 clones, of which around 86% are seen a single time; 2% to 2.5% belongs to the top ten. The specimen sequenced was PBMCs. The receptors stem from a woman in her late teens or twenties in good health and CMV-seropositive. Both conserved end residues are part of each CDR3. The order of the fields is D gene, J gene, V gene, clone size, CDR3 DNA, CDR3 protein. D genes are given only for firm matches. Rows give clone size only sometimes, using once, few, many, or a class for an expanded clone.

d_call: NA
j_call: TRBJ2-2
v_call: TRBV5-1
clone_size: once
cdr3_nt: TGCGCCAGCAGCCCAAGGACACCTCCGTTTAACACCGGGGAGCTGTTTTTT
cdr3_aa: CASSPRTPPFNTGELFF

d_call: TRBD1
j_call: TRBJ1-1
v_call: TRBV7-2
clone_size: NA
cdr3_nt: TGTGCCAGCAGCTTGTCGACAGGGGTGAACACTGAAGCTTTCTTT
cdr3_aa: CASSLSTGVNTEAFF

d_call: TRBD1
j_call: TRBJ2-7
v_call: TRBV4-1
clone_size: NA
cdr3_nt: TGCGCCAGCAGCCAAACCCAGGGGGCTGGAATTGGCGAGCAGTACTTC
cdr3_aa: CASSQTQGAGIGEQYF

d_call: NA
j_call: TRBJ1-2
v_call: TRBV7-9
clone_size: NA
cdr3_nt: TGTGCCAGCAGCTTATCAGGGGCGGATAACTATGGCTACACCTTC
cdr3_aa: CASSLSGADNYGYTF

d_call: TRBD1
j_call: TRBJ1-3
v_call: TRBV25-1
clone_size: NA
cdr3_nt: TGTGCCAGCAGTGCCGGACAGGCGCTGAATTATGGAAACACCATATATTTT
cdr3_aa: CASSAGQALNYGNTIYF

d_call: TRBD1
j_call: TRBJ1-4
v_call: TRBV6-6
clone_size: NA
cdr3_nt: TGTGCCAGCAGCCTGACAGGGGTCAGTGAAAAACTGTTTTTT
cdr3_aa: CASSLTGVSEKLFF

d_call: NA
j_call: TRBJ2-3
v_call: TRBV5-1
clone_size: NA
cdr3_nt: TGCGCCAGCAGCCCCCCCGGGACAGATACGCAGTATTTT
cdr3_aa: CASSPPGTDTQYF

d_call: TRBD2
j_call: TRBJ2-5
v_call: TRBV9
clone_size: NA
cdr3_nt: TGTGCCAGCAGCGTAGGCCCCGGGGGGCAAGAGACCCAGTACTTC
cdr3_aa: CASSVGPGGQETQYF

d_call: TRBD1
j_call: TRBJ1-2
v_call: TRBV5-1
clone_size: NA
cdr3_nt: TGCGCCAGCAGCCCGGACAGGGAGGGCTACACCTTC
cdr3_aa: CASSPDREGYTF

d_call: NA
j_call: TRBJ2-7
v_call: TRBV21-1
clone_size: NA
cdr3_nt: TGTGCCAGCAGCAAAGCCTGGACGACTAGCGGTGACTACGAGCAGTACTTC
cdr3_aa: CASSKAWTTSGDYEQYF

d_call: NA
j_call: TRBJ2-1
v_call: TRBV25-1
clone_size: NA
cdr3_nt: TGTGCCAGCGGGGCCAACTCCTACAATGAGCAGTTCTTC
cdr3_aa: CASGANSYNEQFF